The next 5 T cell receptor beta chains were all read from a single sample in a study of T-cell reconstitution after alpha-beta-depleted transplantation in children. Construction of the TCRbeta library involved unique molecular identifiers. Each CDR3 protein is one row after TCRdb ran MiXCR on the PCR reads. Of some 340,000 distinct CDR3 sequences listed, around 10% were seen once; the top ten hold around 2.5%. This material consisted of PBMCs from the stem cell graft donor, taken from the stem cell graft. The receptors were gathered from a human donor who donated a stem cell graft to a child with acute lymphoblastic leukemia.

This clonotype occurred a few times. The chain employs TRBV6-5 and TRBJ2-6; 7 positions match TRBD1. Germline-derived CDR1 and CDR2 are MNHEY and SVGAGI. The V and J ends lost 4 bases and 1 base, in that order; junction bases with no gene match: 7. The CDR3 length is 17 residues. The CDR3: CASSFGTDVSGANVLTF. CDR3 DNA: TGTGCCAGCAGTTTTGGGACAGATGTTTCTGGGGCCAACGTCCTGACTTTC.

The chain couples TRBV9 to TRBJ2-7, with D possibly being TRBD2 (5 bases). CDR1 is SGDLS, CDR2 YYNGEE, per germline. The CDR3 sequence is 14 residues long. Trimming removed 5 bases at V and 7 bases at J, with 19 bases between. The CDR3 coding sequence is TGTGCCAGCAGTCGTGGCACGGGGTCGGGAGAGCAGTACTTC. It translates to CASSRGTGSGEQYF.

This clonotype was picked up a small number of times. This chain links TRBV5-1 with TRBJ2-7; 7 nucleotides match TRBD1. Germline loops: CDR1 SGHRS, CDR2 YFSETQ. The CDR3 contains 14 residues. V lost 0 bases, J lost 6 bases, and 6 bases stayed unmatched. The CDR3 DNA reads as TGCGCCAGCAGCTTGGGAGGGGGCATGGTCGAGCAGTACTTC. This sequence encodes CASSLGGGMVEQYF.

CDR3 in amino acids: CSAKASGTDTQYF. For the CDR3, the DNA is TGCAGTGCTAAGGCTAGCGGCACAGATACGCAGTATTTT. The chain links TRBV20-1 to TRBJ2-3, with a tentative D call TRBD2 (6 bases). The CDR3 length is 13 residues. The V gene's germline CDR1 is DFQATT and CDR2 SNEGSKA (reference sequence). V was trimmed by 4 bases and J by 1 base, leaving 9 bases between them.

This clonotype occurred a few times. V usage is TRBV29-1 and J usage is TRBJ2-7; maybe TRBD2 (7 bases). V gave up 3 bases and J gave up 5 bases, with 23 bases separating them. This CDR3 contains 16 residues. The germline CDR1 and CDR2 sequences are SQVTM and ANQGSEA. The CDR3 coding sequence is TGCAGCGTTGATGAGGGGGGGCCCCTTTTTGGCCACGAGCAGTACTTC. This codes for CSVDEGGPLFGHEQYF.